One and the same sample provided the 3 T cell receptor beta chains below, sequenced in a study of CD8 T cells in Susac syndrome. Random hexamers were used to reverse transcribe 0.5 to 1 ug of RNA. TCRdb passed the immunoSEQ multiplex PCR reads through MiXCR, listing each CDR3 protein once. This sample has 100,000 to 150,000 distinct CDR3 sequences, with around 94% found just once. The material sequenced was CD8+ T cells from PBMCs. Receptors were obtained from a human donor with Susac syndrome.

The sample holds one count of this clonotype. The J gene is TRBJ2-7, the V gene TRBV5-4; 14 nucleotides align to TRBD2. With V trimmed by 0 bases and J by 6 bases, 5 bases remained unmatched. Germline V lookup: CDR1 SGHNT, CDR2 YYREEE (reference sequence). The CDR3 contains 16 residues. CDR3 in DNA: TGTGCCAGCAGCTTGGCGGGGACTAGCGGGAGTGGCGAGCAGTACTTC. This sequence encodes CASSLAGTSGSGEQYF.

V usage is TRBV15 and J usage is TRBJ1-5, with 7 positions matching TRBD1. V lost 5 bases and J lost 1; bases outside the gene matches: 2. Germline CDR1 LNHNV, CDR2 YYDKDF (reference sequence). The CDR3 contains 14 residues. CDR3 sequence: CATSLGQSNQPQHF. The CDR3 region has the DNA TGTGCCACCAGCTTGGGACAGAGCAATCAGCCCCAGCATTTT.

There are a few counts of this clonotype. The rearrangement joins TRBV6-1 to TRBJ2-5, with 7 bases fitting TRBD2. This CDR3 has 15 amino acids. Germline CDR1 is MNHNS and CDR2 is SASEGT. The ends lost 6 bases at V and 4 bases at J; junction bases unmatched: 11. CDR3 bases: TGTGCCAGCAGCCGCCGGGGGGAGGCATCAGAGACCCAGTACTTC. This encodes CASSRRGEASETQYF.